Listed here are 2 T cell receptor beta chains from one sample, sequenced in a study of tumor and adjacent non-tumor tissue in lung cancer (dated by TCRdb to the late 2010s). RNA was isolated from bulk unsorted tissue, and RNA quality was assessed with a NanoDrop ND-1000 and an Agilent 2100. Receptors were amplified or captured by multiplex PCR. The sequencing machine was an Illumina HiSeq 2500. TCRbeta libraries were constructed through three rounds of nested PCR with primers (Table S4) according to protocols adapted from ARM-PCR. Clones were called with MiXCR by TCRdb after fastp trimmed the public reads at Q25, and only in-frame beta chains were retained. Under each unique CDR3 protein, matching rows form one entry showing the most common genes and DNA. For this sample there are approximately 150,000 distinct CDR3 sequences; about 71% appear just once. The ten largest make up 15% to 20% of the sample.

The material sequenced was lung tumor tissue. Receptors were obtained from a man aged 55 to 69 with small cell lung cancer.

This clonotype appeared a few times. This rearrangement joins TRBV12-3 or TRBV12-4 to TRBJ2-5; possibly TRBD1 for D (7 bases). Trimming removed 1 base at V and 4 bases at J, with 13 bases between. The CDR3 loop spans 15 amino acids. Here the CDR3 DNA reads TGTGCCAGCAGTTTAGTCCAGGGGGGATCAGAGACCCAGTACTTC. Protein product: CASSLVQGGSETQYF.

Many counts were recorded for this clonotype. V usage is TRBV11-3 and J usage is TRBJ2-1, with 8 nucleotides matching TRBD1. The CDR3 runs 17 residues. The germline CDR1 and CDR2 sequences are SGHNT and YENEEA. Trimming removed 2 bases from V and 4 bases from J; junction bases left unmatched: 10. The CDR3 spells CASSLPGGQIPYNEQFF. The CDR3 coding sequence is TGTGCCAGCAGCTTACCAGGGGGCCAAATCCCTTACAATGAGCAGTTCTTC.